A selection of T cell receptor beta chains follows, all from one sample in a study of chemoradiotherapy in HPV16-positive cancers. Some clones are missing from TCRdb's copy, which holds only in-frame ones; the method was immunoSEQ multiplex PCR. This sample has tens of thousands of clones, with roughly 78% found just once. The specimen comprised blood, sampled from a patient who underwent chemoradiotherapy. The receptors were gathered from a human donor with HPV-associated anogenital cancer. CDR3s include the opening cysteine and the closing phenylalanine or tryptophan. Each record gives: clone size, D gene, J gene, V gene, CDR3 protein, CDR3 DNA. D genes are given only for firm matches. Not every row has a clone size; where given, it reads once, few, many or a size class.

. TRBD1 TRBJ2-5 TRBV7-9 CASSLRWDRGQETQYF TGTGCCAGCAGCTTAAGATGGGACAGGGGCCAAGAGACCCAGTACTTC
few . TRBJ1-1 TRBV7-9 CASSPAKDRNTEAFF TGTGCCAGCAGCCCCGCTAAGGACAGAAACACTGAAGCTTTCTTT
few . TRBJ1-2 TRBV11-2 CASSLDRRVGYTF TGTGCCAGCAGCTTAGATCGGCGGGTTGGCTACACCTTC
. TRBD2 TRBJ2-7 TRBV4-1 CASSQELAGYEQYF TGCGCCAGCAGCCAAGAACTAGCGGGGTACGAGCAGTACTTC
. . TRBJ2-5 TRBV7-7 CASSNYKGVNGETQYF TGTGCCAGCAGCAATTACAAAGGGGTTAATGGAGAGACCCAGTACTTC
. TRBD2 TRBJ2-1 TRBV9 CASSSQGAGGYNEQFF TGTGCCAGCAGCTCCCAGGGTGCGGGGGGGTACAATGAGCAGTTCTTC
. TRBD1 TRBJ2-6 TRBV7-2 CASSLVVPGQGWANVLTF TGTGCCAGCAGCTTAGTTGTTCCGGGACAGGGCTGGGCCAACGTCCTGACTTTC
few . TRBJ2-7 TRBV19 CASSIPGVYEQYF TGTGCCAGTAGTATCCCGGGGGTATACGAGCAGTACTTC
. . TRBJ2-3 TRBV7-9 CASSPKTADTQYF TGTGCCAGCAGCCCCAAGACCGCAGATACGCAGTATTTT
once . TRBJ2-7 TRBV9 CASSAYSTGKFSHEQYF TGTGCCAGCAGCGCATACAGCACAGGGAAATTCTCCCACGAGCAGTACTTC
. . TRBJ2-1 TRBV23-1 CASRSRRDNEQFF TGCGCCAGCAGAAGTAGGAGAGACAATGAGCAGTTCTTC
few . TRBJ2-4 TRBV29-1 CSVQGDSTKNIQYF TGCAGCGTTCAGGGTGACTCGACCAAAAACATTCAGTACTTC
few . TRBJ1-1 TRBV10-3 CAIRQGLNTEAFF TGTGCCATCAGACAGGGATTGAACACTGAAGCTTTCTTT
few . TRBJ2-7 TRBV7-9 CASSLSGDTTYEQYF TGTGCCAGCAGCTTATCAGGGGATACCACCTACGAGCAGTACTTC
. TRBD1 TRBJ1-5 TRBV7-2 CASSSATGAVEKPQHF TGTGCCAGCAGCTCAGCGACAGGGGCCGTTGAAAAGCCCCAGCATTTT
. . TRBJ2-1 TRBV30 CAWSRDSKNEQFF TGTGCCTGGAGCAGGGACTCCAAAAATGAGCAGTTCTTC
. . TRBJ2-1 TRBV18 CASSPTPTYNEQFF TGTGCCAGCTCACCAACCCCTACCTACAATGAGCAGTTCTTC
. . TRBJ1-2 TRBV4-1 CASSQDLGGDYGYTF TGCGCCAGCAGCCAAGATCTCGGCGGAGACTATGGCTACACCTTC
once . TRBJ1-1 TRBV9 CASSSPLSAEAFF TGTGCCAGCAGCTCCCCCTTAAGCGCTGAAGCTTTCTTT
. . TRBJ1-4 TRBV7-6 CASAVGETNEKLFF TGTGCCAGCGCCGTGGGGGAAACTAATGAAAAACTGTTTTTT
. . TRBJ2-3 TRBV5-1 CASSPKSNGVRGTDTQYF TGCGCCAGCAGCCCCAAATCCAACGGTGTCCGGGGCACAGATACGCAGTATTTT
. . TRBJ2-1 TRBV2 CASRLVASMIYNEQFF TGTGCCAGCAGATTGGTCGCTAGCATGATTTACAATGAGCAGTTCTTC
. TRBD2 TRBJ2-7 TRBV7-6 CASSLVAIAGGSYEQYF TGTGCCAGCAGCTTAGTGGCTATAGCGGGGGGGTCCTACGAGCAGTACTTC
. . TRBJ1-4 TRBV19 CASRGEGALFF TGTGCCAGTAGAGGGGAAGGGGCACTGTTTTTT
. . TRBJ1-3 TRBV10-1 CASSGDPGNTIYF TGCGCCAGCAGTGGAGACCCTGGAAACACCATATATTTT
. . TRBJ1-1 TRBV5-5 CASSTGMNTEAFF TGTGCCAGCAGCACAGGAATGAACACTGAAGCTTTCTTT
. TRBD2 TRBJ2-3 TRBV27 CASSWRGGSFGTDTQYF TGTGCCAGCAGTTGGCGGGGGGGTTCTTTCGGCACAGATACGCAGTATTTT
. . TRBJ2-7 TRBV5-5 CASSRDSYEQYF TGTGCCAGCAGCCGGGACTCCTACGAGCAGTACTTC
once . TRBJ2-7 TRBV29-1 CSVIPFEGGFYEQYF TGCAGCGTCATCCCCTTCGAGGGGGGGTTCTACGAGCAGTACTTC
. TRBD2 TRBJ2-3 TRBV7-2 CASSPGRGVAGRVNF TGTGCCAGCAGCCCAGGGCGGGGGGTGGCAGGGAGGGTGAATTTT
once . TRBJ1-1 TRBV15 CATSNFGQLEAFF TGTGCCACCAGCAACTTCGGACAACTTGAAGCTTTCTTT
. . TRBJ1-4 TRBV5-1 CASSSPGGANEKLFF TGCGCCAGCAGCTCCCCTGGGGGGGCGAATGAAAAACTGTTTTTT
few . TRBJ1-1 TRBV2 CASSVVITEAFF TGTGCCAGCAGTGTAGTTATCACTGAAGCTTTCTTT
. TRBD1 TRBJ1-2 TRBV14 CASSHGTGNGYTF TGTGCCAGCAGCCACGGGACAGGGAATGGCTACACCTTC
. TRBD2 TRBJ2-1 TRBV7-9 CASSFLSGGALEQFF TGTGCCAGCAGCTTCTTGAGCGGGGGGGCCCTTGAGCAGTTCTTC
once . TRBJ2-5 TRBV30 CAWSVSVGDQQYF TGTGCCTGGAGTGTAAGTGTGGGGGACCAGCAGTACTTC
. . TRBJ2-7 TRBV5-1 CASTEQVGQPYEQYF TGCGCCAGCACTGAACAAGTCGGACAGCCCTACGAGCAGTACTTC
. . TRBJ1-5 TRBV4-3 CASSQVLGFEPQHF TGCGCCAGCAGCCAAGTTCTGGGTTTTGAGCCCCAGCATTTT
. . TRBJ1-2 TRBV6-5 CASSYSNGNYGYTF TGTGCCAGCAGTTACTCGAATGGAAACTATGGCTACACCTTC
. . TRBJ2-3 TRBV9 CASSVGSNTQYF TGTGCCAGCAGCGTAGGGTCGAATACGCAGTATTTT